Below are 3 T cell receptor beta chains sequenced from a single sample in a study of immune cell composition in non-small cell lung cancer. Clones were sequenced by immunoSEQ multiplex PCR, and TCRdb holds only the in-frame ones, with some missing. The sample yields thousands of clones, about 70% seen once. The sample was lung tumor tissue. Receptors were obtained from a human donor with non-small cell lung cancer.

The chain links TRBV5-1 to TRBJ2-2, with D perhaps TRBD2 (5 bases). The CDR3 spans 15 residues. Trimming left V 0 bases short and J 6 bases short, with 12 bases between. CDR1 is SGHRS and CDR2 is YFSETQ in the germline V gene. For the CDR3, the DNA is TGCGCCAGCAGCTTGGGACTATCGGGGTCCGGGGAGCTGTTTTTT. This encodes CASSLGLSGSGELFF.

The chain is built from TRBV7-8 and TRBJ1-2; 9 bases match TRBD1. V was pared by 0 bases and J by 8 bases, with 10 bases of the junction left unmatched. Germline-derived CDR1 and CDR2 are SGHVS and FQNEAQ. This CDR3 spans 16 amino acids. The CDR3 loop reads CASSLALPGQGFGYTF. The CDR3 DNA sequence: TGTGCCAGCAGCTTAGCACTACCGGGACAGGGATTCGGCTACACCTTC.

V and J are TRBV5-1 and TRBJ2-7, with D perhaps TRBD1 (5 bases). The CDR3 runs to 14 residues. The V end was cut by 1 base, the J end by 2 bases, with 10 bases between. Germline values: CDR1 SGHRS, CDR2 YFSETQ. CDR3 nucleotides: TGCGCCAGCAGCTTGACAGGATTCCCCTACGAGCAGTACTTC. Amino acids: CASSLTGFPYEQYF.